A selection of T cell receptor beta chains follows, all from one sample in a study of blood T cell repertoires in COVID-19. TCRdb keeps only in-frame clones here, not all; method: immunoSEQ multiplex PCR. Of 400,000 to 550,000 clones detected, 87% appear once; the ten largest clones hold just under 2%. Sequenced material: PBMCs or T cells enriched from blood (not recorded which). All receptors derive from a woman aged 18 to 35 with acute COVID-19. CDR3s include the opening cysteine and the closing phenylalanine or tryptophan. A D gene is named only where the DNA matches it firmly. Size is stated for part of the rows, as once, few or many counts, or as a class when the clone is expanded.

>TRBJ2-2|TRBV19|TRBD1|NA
CASKGQGAVGELFF
TGTGCCAGTAAGGGCCAGGGGGCGGTCGGGGAGCTGTTTTTT
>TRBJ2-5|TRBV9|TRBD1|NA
CASSVESRRGETQYF
TGTGCCAGCAGCGTAGAGTCTCGCAGGGGGGAGACCCAGTACTTC
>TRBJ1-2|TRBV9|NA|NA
CASSDRSNGYTF
TGTGCCAGCAGCGACAGGTCTAACGGCTACACCTTC
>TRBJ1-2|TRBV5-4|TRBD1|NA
CASSLGDRDNLEGYTF
TGTGCCAGCAGCTTGGGGGACAGGGATAATCTTGAGGGCTACACCTTC
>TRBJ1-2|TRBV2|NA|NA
CASSGQTNYGYTF
TGTGCCAGCAGTGGTCAGACAAACTATGGCTACACCTTC
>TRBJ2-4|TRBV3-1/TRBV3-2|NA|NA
CASSQFEGLAKNIQYF
TGTGCCAGCAGCCAATTTGAGGGACTAGCCAAAAACATTCAGTACTTC
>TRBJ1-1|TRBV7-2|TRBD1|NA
CASGMTGSGTEAFF
TGTGCCAGCGGAATGACAGGGTCGGGGACTGAAGCTTTCTTT
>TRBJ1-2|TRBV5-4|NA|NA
CASSFRGLGYGYTF
TGTGCCAGCAGCTTTAGGGGTTTGGGCTATGGCTACACCTTC
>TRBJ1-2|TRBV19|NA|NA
CASSRNSYGYTF
TGTGCCAGTAGTAGGAACAGCTATGGCTACACCTTC
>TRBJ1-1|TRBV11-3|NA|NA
CASSLDRYTEAFF
TGTGCCAGCAGTCTCGACAGATACACTGAAGCTTTCTTT
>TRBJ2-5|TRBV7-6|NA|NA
CASTSFRETQYF
TGTGCCAGCACTAGCTTTCGGGAGACCCAGTACTTC
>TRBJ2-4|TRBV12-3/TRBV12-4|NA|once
CATGGLPENIQYF
TGTGCCACCGGGGGACTGCCAGAAAACATTCAGTACTTC
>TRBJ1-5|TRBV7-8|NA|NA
CASSRGLYSNQPQHF
TGTGCCAGCAGCAGGGGCCTCTATAGCAATCAGCCCCAGCATTTT
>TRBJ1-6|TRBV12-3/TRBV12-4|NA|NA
CASSLGRQIHF
TGTGCCAGCAGTTTAGGGAGGCAGATCCACTTT
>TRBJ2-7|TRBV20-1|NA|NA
CSASGGREYEQYF
TGCAGTGCTAGTGGGGGACGGGAGTACGAGCAGTACTTC
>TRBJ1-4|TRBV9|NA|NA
CASSVGRQVGTNEKLFF
TGTGCCAGCAGCGTAGGGAGACAGGTTGGAACTAATGAAAAACTGTTTTTT
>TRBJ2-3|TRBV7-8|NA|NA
CASSSGETTDTQYF
TGTGCCAGCAGTAGTGGGGAGACCACAGATACGCAGTATTTT
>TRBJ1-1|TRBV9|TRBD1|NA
CASSEVSRGNEAFF
TGTGCCAGCAGCGAGGTTTCCAGGGGGAATGAAGCTTTCTTT
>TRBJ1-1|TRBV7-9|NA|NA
CASRDPRRGNTEAFF
TGTGCCAGCAGGGATCCGCGGCGGGGGAACACTGAAGCTTTCTTT
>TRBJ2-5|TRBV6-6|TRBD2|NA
CASSSNPSGREETQYF
TGTGCCAGCAGTTCAAACCCGAGCGGGAGGGAAGAGACCCAGTACTTC
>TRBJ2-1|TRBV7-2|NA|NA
CASSSRGTYNEQFF
TGTGCCAGCAGCTCACGGGGGACCTACAATGAGCAGTTCTTC
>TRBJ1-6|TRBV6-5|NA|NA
CASSSPGSPLHF
TGTGCCAGCAGTTCCCCCGGTTCACCCCTCCACTTT
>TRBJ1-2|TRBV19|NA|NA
CASVGREANYGYTF
TGTGCCAGTGTTGGCAGGGAAGCTAACTATGGCTACACCTTC
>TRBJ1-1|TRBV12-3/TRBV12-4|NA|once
CASSLGSEIEAFF
TGTGCCAGCAGTTTGGGTTCGGAGATTGAAGCTTTCTTT
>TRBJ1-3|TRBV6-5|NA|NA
CASRRDGSGNTIYF
TGTGCCAGCAGGCGGGACGGCTCTGGAAACACCATATATTTT
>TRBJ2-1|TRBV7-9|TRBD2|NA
CASGKLAGAYNEQFF
TGTGCCAGCGGCAAACTAGCGGGAGCCTACAATGAGCAGTTCTTC
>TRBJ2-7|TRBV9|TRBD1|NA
CASRPGQAPYEQYF
TGTGCCAGCAGGCCGGGACAGGCCCCCTACGAGCAGTACTTC
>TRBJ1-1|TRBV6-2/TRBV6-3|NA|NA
CASSWRVNTEAFF
TGTGCCAGCAGTTGGAGGGTGAACACTGAAGCTTTCTTT
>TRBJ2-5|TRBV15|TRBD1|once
CATTTLDRGQETQYF
TGTGCCACCACCACACTGGACAGGGGCCAAGAGACCCAGTACTTC
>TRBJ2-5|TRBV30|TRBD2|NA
CAWRTSGIKTQYF
TGTGCCTGGAGGACTAGCGGGATAAAGACCCAGTACTTC
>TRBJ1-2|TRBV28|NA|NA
CASTPGDFGGYTF
TGTGCCAGCACCCCCGGGGATTTTGGGGGCTACACCTTC
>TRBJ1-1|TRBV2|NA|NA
CAASQYTEAFF
TGTGCCGCGTCCCAATATACTGAAGCTTTCTTT
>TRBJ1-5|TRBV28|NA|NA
CASSSGNQPQHF
TGTGCCAGCAGTTCGGGAAATCAGCCCCAGCATTTT
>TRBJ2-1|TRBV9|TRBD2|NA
CASSGLAGATYNEQFF
TGTGCCAGCAGCGGACTAGCGGGAGCGACCTACAATGAGCAGTTCTTC
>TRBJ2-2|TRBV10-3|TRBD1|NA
CAITKGQVELFF
TGTGCCATCACCAAGGGACAGGTGGAGCTGTTTTTT
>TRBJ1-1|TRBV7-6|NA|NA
CASSLGQQMNTEAFF
TGTGCCAGCAGCTTAGGTCAACAGATGAACACTGAAGCTTTCTTT
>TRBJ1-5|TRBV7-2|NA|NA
CASSLYRENQPQHF
TGTGCCAGCAGCTTATACCGGGAGAATCAGCCCCAGCATTTT